These T cell receptor beta chains were read from a single sample in a study of beta chain features in type 1 diabetes. The repertoire was sequenced with immunoSEQ multiplex PCR; TCRdb's copy has only in-frame clones and lacks some. The repertoire has about 290,000 clones, about 8.5% of them found once; the top ten carry 1%. Material for sequencing was central memory CD4+ T cells from blood. Every receptor here comes from a woman under 30 in good health. The CDR3 runs from the conserved cysteine through the conserved F or W. A D gene is named only where the DNA matches it firmly. The size of a clone is reported for some rows only, either as once, few or many, or as a class for expanded clones.

V gene	D gene	J gene	clone size	CDR3 protein	CDR3 DNA
TRBV29-1	.	TRBJ1-1	few	CSVVQSHTEAFF	TGCAGCGTTGTACAGTCTCACACTGAAGCTTTCTTT
TRBV28	.	TRBJ1-4	.	CASTSGTPNEKLFF	TGTGCCAGCACCTCCGGGACACCTAATGAAAAACTGTTTTTT
TRBV5-6	.	TRBJ2-5	few	CASSLLRGKETQYF	TGTGCCAGCAGCTTGTTGAGGGGAAAAGAGACCCAGTACTTC
TRBV23-1	.	TRBJ2-2	few	CASSQSAHGGGGTGELFF	TGCGCCAGCAGTCAATCCGCCCACGGGGGCGGGGGCACCGGGGAGCTGTTTTTT
TRBV29-1	.	TRBJ2-5	.	CSGPDWNGETQYF	TGCAGCGGACCGGACTGGAACGGGGAGACCCAGTACTTC
TRBV7-2	.	TRBJ2-2	.	CASSPTLGELFF	TGTGCCAGCAGCCCTACACTCGGGGAGCTGTTTTTT
TRBV11-3	.	TRBJ2-5	few	CASSLLQETQYF	TGTGCCAGCAGCTTACTACAAGAGACCCAGTACTTC
TRBV6-5	.	TRBJ2-1	.	CASSYSGSNSYNEQFF	TGTGCCAGCAGTTACTCGGGCTCTAACTCCTACAATGAGCAGTTCTTC
TRBV6-5	.	TRBJ2-5	.	CATGRETQYF	TGTGCCACCGGAAGGGAGACCCAGTACTTC
TRBV10-3	.	TRBJ2-7	many	CAISVDVRYEQYF	TGTGCCATCAGTGTCGACGTTAGGTACGAGCAGTACTTC
TRBV25-1	TRBD2	TRBJ2-4	.	CASSGTSGGEGAKNIQYF	TGTGCCAGCAGTGGGACTAGCGGGGGGGAAGGGGCCAAAAACATTCAGTACTTC
TRBV4-3	.	TRBJ2-5	many	CASSQDRQGGETQYF	TGCGCCAGCAGCCAAGATCGTCAGGGAGGAGAGACCCAGTACTTC
TRBV4-2	.	TRBJ2-5	.	CASSQSQETQYF	TGTGCCAGCAGCCAATCACAAGAGACCCAGTACTTC
TRBV5-1	TRBD1	TRBJ1-4	.	CASRGTAGTSEKLFF	TGCGCCAGCAGGGGGACAGCTGGAACCTCTGAAAAACTGTTTTTT
TRBV27	.	TRBJ2-5	.	CASSPYGIRGAQYF	TGTGCCAGCAGTCCCTACGGGATCCGAGGGGCCCAGTACTTC
TRBV18	TRBD2	TRBJ2-2	many	CASSPYGRATGELFF	TGTGCCAGCTCACCCTACGGGAGGGCCACCGGGGAGCTGTTTTTT
TRBV6-1	.	TRBJ1-5	.	CASSPTVTNQPQHF	TGTGCCAGCAGCCCTACGGTGACTAATCAGCCCCAGCATTTT
TRBV15	.	TRBJ1-5	few	CATSRDKAGNQPQHF	TGTGCCACCAGCAGAGATAAGGCAGGGAATCAGCCCCAGCATTTT
TRBV7-9	.	TRBJ1-2	few	CASSSDGTDYGYTF	TGTGCCAGCAGCTCGGACGGGACTGACTATGGCTACACCTTC
TRBV19	TRBD2	TRBJ2-3	few	CASRPIGGGATDTQYF	TGTGCCAGTAGACCCATTGGCGGGGGGGCCACAGATACGCAGTATTTT
TRBV28	.	TRBJ1-2	.	CASRRETPGLDGYGYTF	TGTGCCAGCAGACGAGAAACTCCGGGCCTAGATGGATATGGCTACACCTTC
TRBV18	.	TRBJ1-1	few	CASSPRPGDTEAFF	TGTGCCAGCTCACCACGCCCGGGTGACACTGAAGCTTTCTTT
TRBV5-1	.	TRBJ2-3	few	CASSLRDTDTQYF	TGCGCCAGCAGCTTGAGGGACACAGATACGCAGTATTTT
TRBV7-2	TRBD2	TRBJ2-1	.	CASSRTSGKYNEQFF	TGTGCCAGCAGTCGGACTAGCGGGAAATACAATGAGCAGTTCTTC
TRBV29-1	TRBD2	TRBJ2-2	few	CSVEKTSGAGGELFF	TGCAGCGTTGAAAAGACTAGCGGGGCAGGCGGGGAGCTGTTTTTT
TRBV7-9	.	TRBJ2-5	many	CASSPRDQETQYF	TGTGCCAGCAGCCCACGAGACCAAGAGACCCAGTACTTC